The 17 T cell receptor beta chains below all came from one sample that was sequenced in a study of technical replicates of blood from a few donors. The protocol was immunoSEQ multiplex PCR, while the TCRdb copy is restricted to in-frame clones and leaves out a portion. This sample has 80,000 to 95,000 clones; 92% occur once, and the top ten carry about 0.26%. The sample taken for sequencing was T cells isolated from PBMCs. These receptors originate from a human donor in good health.

The J gene is TRBJ1-5, the V gene TRBV28; 8 nucleotides agree with TRBD1. Germline V gene lookup returns CDR1 MDHEN and CDR2 SYDVKM. With V trimmed by 4 bases and J by 5 bases, 7 bases remained unmatched. CDR3 length equals 15 residues. The CDR3 here is CASSSRQGRYQPQHF. The CDR3 nucleotides are TGTGCCAGCAGTTCCCGACAGGGGAGATATCAGCCCCAGCATTTT.

The J gene is TRBJ2-7, the V gene TRBV14; the match to TRBD1 covers 11 bases. CDR1 and CDR2 (germline): SGHDN, FVKESK. The junction had 6 bases not matched to a gene; V was cut back by 3 bases and J by 2 bases. The length of the CDR3 is 16 residues. The CDR3: CASSHRTGQGAYEQYF. The CDR3, as DNA: TGTGCCAGCAGCCACAGGACGGGACAGGGGGCCTACGAGCAGTACTTC.

CDR3 region: CASSLDKSTDTQYF. In DNA form, the CDR3 reads TGCGCCAGCAGCTTGGACAAAAGCACAGATACGCAGTATTTT. V gene TRBV5-1 combines with J gene TRBJ2-3; D is unclear. The V and J ends lost 0 bases and 0 bases respectively, with 5 bases between them. Germline values: CDR1 SGHRS, CDR2 YFSETQ. CDR3 size: 14 residues.

V and J are TRBV9 and TRBJ1-5, with TRBD1 identical over 8 bases. The CDR3 consists of 18 residues. Trimming removed 0 bases from V and 4 bases from J; junction bases left unmatched: 12. The V gene's germline CDR1 is SGDLS and CDR2 YYNGEE. CDR3 amino acids: CASSVEGEGQAINQPQHF. The DNA of the CDR3 is TGTGCCAGCAGCGTAGAGGGCGAGGGACAGGCGATAAATCAGCCCCAGCATTTT.

The chain recombines TRBV7-6 with TRBJ2-1, with TRBD2 identical over 11 bases. Germline values: CDR1 SGHVS, CDR2 FNYEAQ. The V and J ends lost 5 bases and 6 bases, in that order; junction bases with no gene match: 6. The CDR3 is 15 amino acids. The CDR3 DNA is TGTGCCAGCAGCCCTCGACTAGCGGGAAGCAATGAGCAGTTCTTC. The encoded protein is CASSPRLAGSNEQFF.

The rearrangement uses TRBV6-1 and TRBJ1-1; D gene ambiguous. Germline lookup yields CDR1 MNHNS and CDR2 SASEGT. V lost 5 bases, J lost 4 bases, and 11 bases lay in between. This CDR3 contains 13 residues. As DNA, the CDR3 is TGTGCCAGCAGTATCGACAAGTCCACTGAAGCTTTCTTT. Translated, it gives CASSIDKSTEAFF.

The J gene is TRBJ2-1, the V gene TRBV2, with TRBD2 as a possible D gene (5 bases). The CDR3 runs 14 residues. CDR1 is SNHLY, CDR2 FYNNEI, per germline. V gave up 11 bases and J gave up 6 bases, with 20 bases separating them. The CDR3 bases are TGTGCCGGACCCGAGGTAGGGAGTCCCAATGAGCAGTTCTTC. Encoded protein: CAGPEVGSPNEQFF.

This chain joins TRBV27 and TRBJ2-1; 11 positions agree with TRBD2. J lost 5 bases, V lost 7 bases, and 7 bases had no gene match. Germline V gene data show CDR1 as MNHEY and CDR2 as SMNVEV (reference sequence). The CDR3 runs to 15 residues. The CDR3 spells CASTNGTSGHNEQFF. CDR3 DNA sequence: TGTGCCAGCACCAATGGGACTAGCGGTCACAATGAGCAGTTCTTC.

V gene TRBV7-9 combines with J gene TRBJ2-2, with D perhaps TRBD1 (6 bases). Germline values: CDR1 SEHNR, CDR2 FQNEAQ (reference sequence). V dropped 6 bases and J dropped 6 bases, with 14 bases sitting between them. CDR3 length: 14 amino acids. CDR3 residues: CASRGSGVPGELFF. The CDR3 region has the DNA TGTGCCAGCAGGGGATCAGGGGTTCCCGGGGAGCTGTTTTTT.

The chain recombines TRBV7-5 with TRBJ2-6; TRBD1 reflects the table's D call only, with no check against the DNA. TRBV7-5 is annotated as a pseudogene. The CDR3 consists of 17 residues. The CDR3 DNA is TGTGTCATGTACCGGAGAGGGGGCGCGGCTGGGGCCAACGTCCTGACTTTC. As protein: CVMYRRGGAAGANVLTF.

The chain links TRBV7-9 to TRBJ2-7; D unclear. Trimming shortened V by 5 bases and J by 3 bases, and 14 bases separated the two germline ends. Per germline, CDR1 SEHNR and CDR2 FQNEAQ (reference sequence). The CDR3 totals 14 residues. This CDR3 reads CASSPERLDYEQYF. The CDR3 DNA reads as TGTGCCAGCAGCCCGGAGAGGCTTGACTACGAGCAGTACTTC.

The rearrangement links TRBV29-1 to TRBJ1-2; weak D call: TRBD1 (6 bases). The V gene's germline CDR1 is SQVTM and CDR2 ANQGSEA. The CDR3 extends over 10 amino acids. V lost 7 bases and J lost 8, with 11 bases in between. CDR3 DNA: TGCAGCGCCGGACAGAAGGGCTACACCTTC. It translates to CSAGQKGYTF.

This sequence joins TRBV27 and TRBJ2-7; D remains unclear. The CDR3 spans 13 residues. V was pared by 6 bases and J by 5 bases, with 14 bases between. The germline gives CDR1 MNHEY, CDR2 SMNVEV (reference sequence). CDR3 region: CASSVHRANEQYF. The DNA of the CDR3 is TGTGCCAGCAGCGTTCACAGAGCTAACGAGCAGTACTTC.

The chain is built from TRBV10-3 and TRBJ2-3, with a possible D match to TRBD2 (6 bases). This CDR3 comprises 15 residues. The V gene lost 4 bases and the J gene lost 3 bases, with 14 bases spanning the gap. The V gene's germline CDR1 is ENHRY and CDR2 SYGVKD. Here the CDR3 reads CAISGGHRETDTQYF. In DNA, the CDR3 is TGTGCCATCAGTGGAGGTCACCGGGAGACAGATACGCAGTATTTT.

The V call is TRBV29-1, the J call TRBJ2-5; 8 bases map to TRBD2. This CDR3 comprises 18 residues. Germline CDR1 reads SQVTM; CDR2 reads ANQGSEA. Trimming removed 6 bases from V and 4 bases from J; junction bases left unmatched: 22. The CDR3 spells CSVRRGTSSGMGLETQYF. The DNA for the CDR3 is TGCAGCGTACGACGAGGAACGAGTAGCGGGATGGGTCTAGAGACCCAGTACTTC.

The chain is built from TRBV4-1 and TRBJ1-5; possible D gene TRBD1, 5 bases. V lost 3 bases and J 5 bases, leaving 14 bases between the germline ends. Germline V gene data show CDR1 as MGHRA and CDR2 as YSYEKL. This CDR3 region has 15 residues. The CDR3 reads CASSHQGLSHQPQHF. CDR3 bases: TGCGCCAGCAGCCATCAGGGCCTGTCACATCAGCCCCAGCATTTT.

The gene calls are TRBV6-5 and TRBJ1-1; TRBD1 agrees at 8 bases. Unmatched junction bases numbered 13, after V lost 7 bases and J lost 6 bases. This CDR3 comprises 15 residues. Germline V CDR1 and CDR2: MNHEY, SVGAGI. The CDR3 nucleotides are TGTGCCAGCACCCAGGTGGACAGGGCTAACGCTGAAGCTTTCTTT. Protein: CASTQVDRANAEAFF.